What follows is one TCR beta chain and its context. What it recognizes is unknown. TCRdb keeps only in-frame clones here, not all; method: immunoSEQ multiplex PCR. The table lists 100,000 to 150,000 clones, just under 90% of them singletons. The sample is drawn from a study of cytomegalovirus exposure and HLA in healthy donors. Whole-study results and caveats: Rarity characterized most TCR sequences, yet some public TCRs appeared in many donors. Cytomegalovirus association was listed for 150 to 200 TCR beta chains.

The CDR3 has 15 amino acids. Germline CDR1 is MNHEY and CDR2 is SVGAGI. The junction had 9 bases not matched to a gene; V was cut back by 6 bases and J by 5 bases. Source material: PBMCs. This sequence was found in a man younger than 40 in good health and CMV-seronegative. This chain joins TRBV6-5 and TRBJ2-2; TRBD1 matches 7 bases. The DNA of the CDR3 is TGTGCCAGCAGCTCCCGACAGGGTGGAACCGGGGAGCTGTTTTTT. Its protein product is CASSSRQGGTGELFF.